The 23 T cell receptor beta chains below all came from one sample that was sequenced in a study of T cells after posttransplantation cyclophosphamide. Sequenced by immunoSEQ multiplex PCR; TCRdb stores in-frame clones only, minus some. This repertoire holds approximately 24,000 clones, and none appear only once. Sequences were obtained from PBMCs. These receptors were taken from a man aged 50-60 years in good health, CMV-negative, and a related stem cell transplant donor.

This clone was found a few times. The V call is TRBV21-1, the J call TRBJ2-5; TRBD1, as called in the table, went unchecked against the DNA. TRBV21-1 is reported as a pseudogene. This CDR3 spans 15 amino acids. CDR3 bases: TGTGCCAGCAGCAAACAGGGGGAATGGATAGAGACCCAGTACTTC. Protein sequence: CASSKQGEWIETQYF.

This clone was seen repeatedly, ten times or more. The CDR3 nucleotides read TGTGCCAGCAGCTTAGAGGCGGGAAGCTCCTACGAGCAGTACTTC. It encodes CASSLEAGSSYEQYF. The chain couples TRBV7-6 to TRBJ2-7; D perhaps matches TRBD2 (6 bases). Germline-derived CDR1 and CDR2 are SGHVS and FNYEAQ. The length of the CDR3 is 15 residues. The V end was cut by 1 base, the J end by 0 bases, with 10 bases between.

This clone was detected ten times or more. The chain employs TRBV7-8 and TRBJ1-5, with D possibly matching TRBD1 (6 bases). V lost 3 bases to trimming and J lost 2 bases, with 14 bases between them. Germline CDR1 reads SGHVS; CDR2 reads FQNEAQ. The CDR3 contains 16 residues. The CDR3 DNA reads as TGTGCCAGCAGCTTGGCTGGGACACGGGGCAATCAGCCCCAGCATTTT. Its translation: CASSLAGTRGNQPQHF.

The sample holds many counts of this clone. In nucleotides, the CDR3 is TGCGCCAGCAGCCCCCGAGGGAGGGAGTACTACAATGAGCAGTTCTTC. As protein: CASSPRGREYYNEQFF. This rearrangement joins TRBV5-1 to TRBJ2-1; 7 nucleotides match TRBD2. The CDR3 sequence is 16 residues long. The germline V gene has CDR1 SGHRS and CDR2 YFSETQ. Germline trimming cut 4 bases from V and 3 bases from J; bases unmatched to any gene: 10.

In this sample, this clone turned up many times. This rearrangement joins TRBV28 to TRBJ1-3, with D uncertain. CDR3 size: 15 residues. The V end lost 5 bases, the J end lost 0 bases, and 11 bases lay between the germline ends. Germline CDR1 reads MDHEN; CDR2 reads SYDVKM. The CDR3 DNA is TGTGCCAGCAGTCTCCCGGGTGGCTCTGGAAACACCATATATTTT. The encoded protein is CASSLPGGSGNTIYF.

At least ten counts were recorded for this clone. This rearrangement joins TRBV29-1 to TRBJ2-5; TRBD2 matches 7 bases. The V gene's germline CDR1 is SQVTM and CDR2 ANQGSEA. This CDR3 is 12 amino acids long. The trim removed 6 bases at V and 4 bases at J, leaving 5 bases unmatched. The CDR3 sequence: CSVTAGVETQYF. CDR3 nucleotide sequence: TGCAGCGTCACGGCGGGGGTAGAGACCCAGTACTTC.

In this sample, this clone turned up many times. The chain employs TRBV30 and TRBJ1-5; 8 bases fit TRBD1. Germline V lookup: CDR1 GTSNPN, CDR2 SVGIG (reference sequence). V lost 4 bases and J lost 3; bases outside the gene matches: 8. The CDR3 sequence is 15 residues long. The CDR3 here is CAWTGPGGVNQPQHF. In nucleotides, the CDR3 is TGTGCCTGGACTGGGCCAGGGGGCGTCAATCAGCCCCAGCATTTT.

This clone was seen more than once but under ten times. At one of its ends the junction is not consistent with the germline gene, which may arise from a read error. V and J are TRBV27 and TRBJ2-2; TRBD2 might be the D (5 bases). The CDR3 loop spans 14 amino acids. Germline assignment: CDR1 MNHEY and CDR2 SMNVEV (reference sequence). The CDR3 coding sequence is TGTCCTCCCAGTTTAGGGTCGTCACACCGGGGAGCTGTTTTT. Amino acid sequence: CPPSLGSSHRGAVF.

This clone was observed at least ten times. The chain recombines TRBV4-1 with TRBJ1-4; 7 bases are shared with TRBD1. CDR3 size: 16 residues. V dropped 2 bases and J dropped 8; count of bases not matched to a gene: 11. Germline V gives CDR1 MGHRA, CDR2 YSYEKL. This CDR3 is CASSQLGGTQNEKLFF. The CDR3 bases are TGCGCCAGCAGCCAACTAGGGGGCACACAAAACGAAAAACTGTTTTTT.

Ten or more counts support this clone. V and J are TRBV30 and TRBJ2-3, with TRBD2 identical over 10 bases. The CDR3 totals 17 residues. V was clipped by 3 bases and J by 1 base; unmatched bases: 10. Germline-derived CDR1 and CDR2 are GTSNPN and SVGIG (reference sequence). The CDR3 spells CAWSQREGSGGTDTQYF. The CDR3 DNA sequence: TGTGCCTGGAGCCAGCGGGAGGGCTCGGGTGGCACAGATACGCAGTATTTT.

This clone was observed many times. The chain combines TRBV7-9 with TRBJ2-1; 10 bases map to TRBD2. Germline V CDR1 and CDR2: SEHNR, FQNEAQ (reference sequence). With V trimmed by 2 bases and J by 5 bases, 9 bases remained unmatched. The CDR3 is made up of 17 amino acids. The DNA for the CDR3 is TGTGCCAGCAGCTTAAACAGCGGGAGGGAGAATCACAATGAGCAGTTCTTC. It is translated as CASSLNSGRENHNEQFF.

This clone was detected many times. The chain carries TRBV19 and TRBJ2-7, with TRBD2 matching over 9 bases. Germline V gene data show CDR1 as LNHDA and CDR2 as SQIVND (reference sequence). The V and J ends lost 3 bases and 2 bases, in that order; junction bases with no gene match: 11. The CDR3 spans 17 residues. CDR3 sequence (DNA): TGTGCCAGTAGTATGAGAGCGGGGGGAAGACGGACCTACGAGCAGTACTTC. Its translation: CASSMRAGGRRTYEQYF.

The chain carries TRBV28 and TRBJ1-2; 9 nucleotides agree with TRBD1. Trimming at V came to 5 bases and at J to 5 bases, leaving 12 bases not matched to a gene. This CDR3 is built from 16 residues. Germline V CDR1 and CDR2: MDHEN, SYDVKM. This chain's CDR3 is CASSQRLTGGNYGYTF. In nucleotides, the CDR3 is TGTGCCAGCAGTCAACGTCTTACAGGGGGCAATTATGGCTACACCTTC.

This clone appeared many times. V is TRBV19 and J is TRBJ2-7; D is perhaps TRBD2 (6 bases). Trimming stripped 5 bases from V and 0 bases from J, with 14 bases between. Germline CDR1 LNHDA, CDR2 SQIVND (reference sequence). The CDR3 runs 15 residues. Written as DNA, the CDR3 is TGTGCCAGTAGTCTCCCGGGAGCCCCCTCCTACGAGCAGTACTTC. Protein sequence: CASSLPGAPSYEQYF.

This clone appeared many times. The chain has TRBV28 and TRBJ1-5; 7 bases agree with TRBD1. CDR3 length equals 14 residues. Per germline, CDR1 MDHEN and CDR2 SYDVKM. Trimming cost V 8 bases and J 3 bases; bases outside gene matches: 7. CDR3 DNA: TGTGCCAGCGGTCAACAGGGGAACAATCAGCCCCAGCATTTT. This codes for CASGQQGNNQPQHF. The whole variable domain, filled in from reference TRBV28 and TRBJ1-5, reads DVKVTQSSRYLVKRTGEKVFLECVQDMDHENMFWYRQDPGLGLRLIYFSYDVKMKEKGDIPEGYSVSREKKERFSLILESASTNQTSMYLCASGQQGNNQPQHFGDGTRLSIL.

This clone was counted ten times or more. The chain employs TRBV11-3 and TRBJ2-1; the D is unclear. V was shortened by 0 bases and J by 9 bases, with 9 bases between the two germline ends. Germline V CDR1 and CDR2: SGHNT, YENEEA. This CDR3 has 13 amino acids. The CDR3 sequence: CASSLETLGEQFF. The CDR3 DNA reads TGTGCCAGCAGCTTAGAGACTCTAGGTGAGCAGTTCTTC.

This clone has ten or more counts. The chain is built from TRBV27 and TRBJ1-2; TRBD1 is a possible D gene (6 bases). Trimming removed 3 bases from V and 3 bases from J, with 20 bases in between. Germline CDR1 is MNHEY and CDR2 is SMNVEV (reference sequence). This CDR3 region has 17 residues. The CDR3 sequence is CASSFGSRTRGYYGYTF. As DNA, the CDR3 is TGTGCCAGCAGTTTTGGATCGCGAACCAGGGGATACTATGGCTACACCTTC.

This clone was detected ten times or more. The chain joins TRBV29-1 to TRBJ2-6; D gene ambiguous. The CDR3 covers 12 residues. V was pared by 5 bases and J by 1 base, with 3 bases between. CDR1 and CDR2 (germline): SQVTM, ANQGSEA. CDR3 protein: CSVSSGANVLTF. The CDR3 DNA is TGCAGCGTTTCGTCTGGGGCCAACGTCCTGACTTTC.

There are many counts of this clone. The V and J genes are TRBV27 and TRBJ2-7; 9 nucleotides match TRBD1. CDR3 length equals 12 residues. Germline-derived CDR1 and CDR2 are MNHEY and SMNVEV (reference sequence). V lost 5 bases to trimming and J lost 7 bases; unmatched junction nucleotides: 3. The DNA of the CDR3 is TGTGCCAGCAGTAACAGGGGGCAGGAGCAGTACTTC. Its translation: CASSNRGQEQYF.

There are many counts of this clone. CDR3 protein: CASRQGTVGELFF. DNA of the CDR3: TGTGCCAGCAGACAGGGGACCGTTGGGGAGCTGTTTTTT. This chain uses TRBV6-1 with TRBJ2-2, with 7 bases identical to TRBD1. This CDR3 comprises 13 residues. Per germline, CDR1 MNHNS and CDR2 SASEGT. The V gene end was trimmed by 6 bases and the J gene end by 8 bases; junction bases not matched to a gene: 6.

This clone was observed many times. The chain carries TRBV18 and TRBJ2-7, with 8 bases lining up with TRBD2. The germline V gene encodes CDR1 KGHSH and CDR2 LQKENI. The CDR3 is 16 amino acids. J gave up 3 bases and V 1 base, and 8 bases lay outside the gene matches. The CDR3 loop reads CASSPLQASGYYEQYF. In nucleotides, the CDR3 is TGTGCCAGCTCACCACTTCAGGCTAGCGGGTACTACGAGCAGTACTTC.

The chain couples TRBV27 to TRBJ1-6, with D hard to call. Germline values: CDR1 MNHEY, CDR2 SMNVEV (reference sequence). V was shortened by 6 bases and J by 6 bases, with 18 bases between the two germline ends. This CDR3 has 16 residues. DNA of the CDR3: TGTGCCAGCAGCGTGGCCGCCTACGGCGGTAATTCACCCCTCCACTTT. As protein: CASSVAAYGGNSPLHF.

This sequence joins TRBV7-6 and TRBJ2-5, with 10 bases identical to TRBD1. The better agreement between TRBJ2-7 and the DNA end casts doubt on the J call. The germline CDR1 and CDR2 sequences are SGHVS and FNYEAQ. CDR3 length: 14 amino acids. The CDR3 coding sequence is TGTGCCAGCAGCTTAGGGGACAGGGGTCACGAGCAGTACTTC. Amino acid sequence: CASSLGDRGHEQYF.